The rows below give T cell receptor beta chains drawn from one sample of a study of blood T cell repertoires in COVID-19. Repertoires were generated with immunoSEQ multiplex PCR, while TCRdb's copy carries only in-frame clones and drops some. The table has roughly 73,000 clones, 86% seen once. The material sequenced was peripheral blood. Source of these receptors: a man in his 70s with active COVID-19. CDR3s include the opening cysteine and the closing phenylalanine or tryptophan. The order of the fields is CDR3 length, V gene, CDR3 protein.

>15|TRBV7-3
CASSPRGGRGSPLHF
>14|TRBV7-8
CASLSWGAVNEQFF
>14|TRBV5-1
CASSSSDRVGGYTF
>15|TRBV28
CASRPTSGSWNEQFF
>15|TRBV28
CASSPPTSVKNIQYF
>14|TRBV7-6
CASSPQEVAYEQYF
>15|TRBV27
CASRISGGGQETQYF
>16|TRBV7-3
CASSQGLAGGAGTQYF
>13|TRBV6-5
CASSYSNGDEQFF
>15|TRBV9
CASSVEGDNSYEQYF
>17|TRBV4-2
CASSRESGQGRPGELFF
>16|TRBV19
CASSPRTGSGNSPLHF
>15|TRBV10-3
CAISEQPTGRGEAFF
>13|TRBV19
CASSRGGNEKLFF
>16|TRBV19
CASSIPGQGAGDTQYF
>16|TRBV4-2
CASSQEQGPHTDTQYF
>12|TRBV12-3/TRBV12-4
CASSGGSDEQFF
>16|TRBV18
CASSLAATPNTGELFF
>14|TRBV7-2
CASSGGITAYEQYF
>13|TRBV3-1/TRBV3-2
CASSGAQGLPQHF
>14|TRBV25-1
CASSDWGGDYEQYF
>13|TRBV12-3/TRBV12-4
CASSPLSGYGYTF
>17|TRBV28
CASTRGEGLAGVGEQFF
>18|TRBV7-6
CASSLLAPLAGVSYEQYF
>15|TRBV25-1
CASSEWGQLTNTIYF
>16|TRBV11-2
CASSLDWGGSGNTIYF
>14|TRBV10-3
CAISEGGPSGEQFF
>14|TRBV5-1
CASSAAGVRTEAFF
>14|TRBV10-3
CATRLGGDNQPQHF
>18|TRBV7-2
CASSFGPSGTGSREKLFF
>17|TRBV11-2
CASSLVWGRPLDSEQFF
>15|TRBV19
CASSLLAGGPAEQFF
>14|TRBV18
CASSPAGEAYGYTF
>14|TRBV5-8
CASSFRQAHYEQYF
>14|TRBV10-2
CASRPTGKDTEAFF
>12|TRBV5-1
CASSAAQGEQYF
>15|TRBV7-8
CASSLGGSSRDEQYF
>13|TRBV30
CAWSGQNNSPLHF
>13|TRBV28
CASSPDRGEKLFF
>16|TRBV30
CAWSVLAGGGTGELFF
>14|TRBV6-5
CASSYSRAGGEQYF
>15|TRBV5-1
CASSLSVSDTGELFF
>17|TRBV9
CASSVQTSGILHNEQFF
>14|TRBV19
CASSITRGPYEQYF
>14|TRBV7-2
CASSSYNSNQPQHF
>15|TRBV7-2
CASSLSPSSGNTIYF
>15|TRBV6-5
CASSYGQEGNSPLHF
>17|TRBV27
CASSPGWRGTKSSEQYF
>13|TRBV3-1/TRBV3-2
CASSQDSLHEAFF
>15|TRBV14
CASSPGGAGLYEQYF
>16|TRBV11-3
CASSPRTSGSTDTQYF
>16|TRBV3-1/TRBV3-2
CASSQGGDRRQNIQYF
>15|TRBV19
CASSITGRGVNEQFF
>14|TRBV21-1
CASPGTGGKREQYF